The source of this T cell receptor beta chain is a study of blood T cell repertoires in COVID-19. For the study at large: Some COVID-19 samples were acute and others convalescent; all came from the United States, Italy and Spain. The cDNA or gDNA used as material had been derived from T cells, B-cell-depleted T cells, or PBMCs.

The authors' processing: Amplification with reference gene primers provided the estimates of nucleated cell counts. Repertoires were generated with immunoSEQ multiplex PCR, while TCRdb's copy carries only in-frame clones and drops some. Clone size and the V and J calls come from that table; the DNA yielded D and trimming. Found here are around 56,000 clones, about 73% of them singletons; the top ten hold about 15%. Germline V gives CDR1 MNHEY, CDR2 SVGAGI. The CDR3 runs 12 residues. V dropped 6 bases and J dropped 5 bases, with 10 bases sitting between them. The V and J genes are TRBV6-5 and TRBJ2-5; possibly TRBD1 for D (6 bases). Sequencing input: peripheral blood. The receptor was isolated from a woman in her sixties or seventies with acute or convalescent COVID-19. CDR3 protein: CASRTGSETQYF. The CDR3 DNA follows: TGTGCCAGCAGGACAGGTTCGGAGACCCAGTACTTC.